The entry below describes one T cell receptor (beta chain). Its antigen is currently unknown. This specimen comes from a study of PD-L1 blockade in urothelial cancer. Study as a whole: Analyzed time points were 3 weeks (second dose) and 6 weeks after therapy began. Median blood clonality was roughly 0.072, with some 89,000 unique TCRs.

Time point reported: peripheral blood 6 weeks after treatment start. Patients suffered from locally advanced or metastatic urothelial carcinoma. Trimming shortened V by 0 bases and J by 7 bases, and 18 bases separated the two germline ends. The CDR3 has 16 amino acids. Germline V gene data show CDR1 as LGHNA and CDR2 as YNFKEQ. The assay was immunoSEQ multiplex PCR, and TCRdb's table has in-frame clones only and misses some. The sample carries 45,000 to 55,000 clones, approximately 86% recorded once. Study results and limitations: Expansion of tumor-associated blood clones at 3 weeks was greater in durable-benefit patients.

This sequence joins TRBV4-2 and TRBJ1-2; D remains ambiguous. This sequence originates from a man aged 55-75 years with urothelial cancer. The sequencing here drew on PBMCs, taken around atezolizumab (anti-PD-L1) treatment. The CDR3 bases are TGTGCCAGCAGCCAAGACTACGGAGCGCTCGGTGGTGGCTACACCTTC. Its protein is CASSQDYGALGGGYTF.